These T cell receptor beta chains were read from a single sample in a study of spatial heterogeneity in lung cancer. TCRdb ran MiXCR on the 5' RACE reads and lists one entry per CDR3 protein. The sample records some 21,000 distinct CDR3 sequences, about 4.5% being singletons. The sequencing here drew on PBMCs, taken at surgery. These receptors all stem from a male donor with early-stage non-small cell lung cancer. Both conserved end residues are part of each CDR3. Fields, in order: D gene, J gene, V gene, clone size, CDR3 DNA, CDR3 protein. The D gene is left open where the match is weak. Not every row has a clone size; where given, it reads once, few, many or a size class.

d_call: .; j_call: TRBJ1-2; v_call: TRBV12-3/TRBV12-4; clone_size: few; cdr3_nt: TGTGCCAGCAGTTTCGGACGCCCTTGGGGCTACACCTTC; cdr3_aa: CASSFGRPWGYTF
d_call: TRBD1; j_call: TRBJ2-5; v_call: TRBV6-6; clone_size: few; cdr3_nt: TGTGCCAGCAGGCACCCGACAGGGCATCAAGAGACCCAGTACTTC; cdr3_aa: CASRHPTGHQETQYF
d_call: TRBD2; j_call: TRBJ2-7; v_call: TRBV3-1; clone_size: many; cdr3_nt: TGTGCCAGCAGTCTAACATACCCAGCCGTCAGGGAGGGCTCCTACGAGCAGTACTTC; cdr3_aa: CASSLTYPAVREGSYEQYF
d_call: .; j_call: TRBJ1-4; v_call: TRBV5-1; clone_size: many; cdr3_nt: TGCGCCAGCAGCTTGGGCGCGGCTTCCAATGAAAAACTGTTTTTT; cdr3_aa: CASSLGAASNEKLFF
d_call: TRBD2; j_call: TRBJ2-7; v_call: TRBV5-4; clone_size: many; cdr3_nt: TGTGCCAGCAGCTCAGGACTAGCGGGGGCCGTTATCTACGAGCAGTACTTC; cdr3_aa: CASSSGLAGAVIYEQYF
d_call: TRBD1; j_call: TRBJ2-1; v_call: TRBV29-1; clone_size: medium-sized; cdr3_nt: TGCAGCGTTGAAGTCGCGGACAGGGGGAGGTACAATGAGCAGTTCTTC; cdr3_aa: CSVEVADRGRYNEQFF
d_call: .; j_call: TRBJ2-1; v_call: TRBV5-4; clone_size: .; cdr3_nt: TGTGCCAGCAGCTTGTCCGGCGGAGCTCATTCGCAGTTCTTC; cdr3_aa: CASSLSGGAHSQFF
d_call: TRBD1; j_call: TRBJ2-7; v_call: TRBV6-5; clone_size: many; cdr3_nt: TGTGCCAGCAGTCCGCCAGGACAGGACCTCTACGAGCAGTACTTC; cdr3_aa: CASSPPGQDLYEQYF
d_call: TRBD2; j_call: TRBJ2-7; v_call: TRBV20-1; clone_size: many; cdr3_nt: TGCAGTGCTATCCCGGGACTAGCGACTTACGAGCAGTACTTC; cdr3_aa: CSAIPGLATYEQYF
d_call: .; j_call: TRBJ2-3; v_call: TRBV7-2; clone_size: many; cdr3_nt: TGTGCCAGCAGCTTAGGAATGGCCCGAGGCCCCCGGCAAGATACGCAGTATTTT; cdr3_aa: CASSLGMARGPRQDTQYF
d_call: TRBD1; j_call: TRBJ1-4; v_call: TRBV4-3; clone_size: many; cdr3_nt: TGCGCCAGCAGCCAAGGGACAGGGGGCGGCGAAAAACTGTTTTTT; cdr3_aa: CASSQGTGGGEKLFF
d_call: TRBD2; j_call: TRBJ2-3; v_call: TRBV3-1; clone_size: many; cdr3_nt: TGTGCCAGCAGCCCTCTTTCCCTAGCGGGGAGCACAGATACGCAGTATTTT; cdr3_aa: CASSPLSLAGSTDTQYF
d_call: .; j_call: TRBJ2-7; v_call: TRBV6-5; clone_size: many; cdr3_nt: TGTGCCAGCAGTTGCCCCGACTGCTACGAGCAGTACTTC; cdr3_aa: CASSCPDCYEQYF
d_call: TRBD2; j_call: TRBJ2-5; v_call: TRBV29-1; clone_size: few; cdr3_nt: TGCAGCGTTGAACCGTCTAGCGGGAGGGCCATGCAGACCCAGTACTTC; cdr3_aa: CSVEPSSGRAMQTQYF
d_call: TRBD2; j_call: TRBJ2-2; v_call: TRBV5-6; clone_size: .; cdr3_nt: TGTGCCAGCAGCCCGGGACTAGCGGGAGCGAACACCGGGGAGCTGTTTTTT; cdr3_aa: CASSPGLAGANTGELFF
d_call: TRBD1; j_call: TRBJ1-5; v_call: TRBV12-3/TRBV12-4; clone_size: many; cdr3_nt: TGTGCCAGCAGTGCCGGGACAGGGAGAAAGCCCCAGCATTTT; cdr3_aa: CASSAGTGRKPQHF
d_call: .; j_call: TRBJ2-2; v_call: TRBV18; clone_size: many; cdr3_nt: TGTGCCAGCTCACCAATTGTAGGTCTGACCACCGGGGAGCTGTTTTTT; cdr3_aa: CASSPIVGLTTGELFF
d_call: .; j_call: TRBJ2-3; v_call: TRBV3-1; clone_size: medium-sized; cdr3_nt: TGTGCCAGCAGCCCCCCGGATCTGCGGCAGCGATTATTAACAGATACGCAGTATTTT; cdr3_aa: CASSPPDLRQRLLTDTQYF
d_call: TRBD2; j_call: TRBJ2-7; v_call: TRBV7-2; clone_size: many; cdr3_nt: TGTGCCAGCAGCGATAGCGGGGGGAGCTCCTACGAGCAGTACTTC; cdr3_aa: CASSDSGGSSYEQYF
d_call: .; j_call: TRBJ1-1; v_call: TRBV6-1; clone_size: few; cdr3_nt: TGTGCCAGCAGTTCCCTGGGGGGGGAAGCTTTCTTT; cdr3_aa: CASSSLGGEAFF
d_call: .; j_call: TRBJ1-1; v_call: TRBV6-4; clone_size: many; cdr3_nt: TGTGCCAGCAGGGATACAGGATTGAGGAACACTGAAGCTTTCTTT; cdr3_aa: CASRDTGLRNTEAFF
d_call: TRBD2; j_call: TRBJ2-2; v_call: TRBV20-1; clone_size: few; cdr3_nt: TGCAGTGCTAGGACCGGGAGGGGACCCTCCAACACCGGGGAGCTGTTTTTT; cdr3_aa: CSARTGRGPSNTGELFF
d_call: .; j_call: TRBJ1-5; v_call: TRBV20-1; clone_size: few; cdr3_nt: TGCAGTGCGGTGTCCAGGGGCCGTTTTAGCAATCAGCCCCAGCATTTT; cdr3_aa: CSAVSRGRFSNQPQHF
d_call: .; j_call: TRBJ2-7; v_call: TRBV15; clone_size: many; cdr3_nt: TGTGCCACCAGCCCGAGGGGAGCCTTTCGAAACGAGCAGTACTTC; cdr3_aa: CATSPRGAFRNEQYF
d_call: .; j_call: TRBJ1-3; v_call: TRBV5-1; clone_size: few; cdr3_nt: TGCGCCAGCAGCTTCTCGGTCCAGCCTGGAAACACCATATATTTT; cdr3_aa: CASSFSVQPGNTIYF
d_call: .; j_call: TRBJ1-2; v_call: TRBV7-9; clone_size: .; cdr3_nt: TGTGCCAGCAGCCGCCTTGGGCAGGGGTATGGCTACACCTTC; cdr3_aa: CASSRLGQGYGYTF
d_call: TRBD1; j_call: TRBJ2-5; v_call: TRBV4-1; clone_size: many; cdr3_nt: TGCGCCAGCAGCCAAGACGGGACAGGGGGTTTTAGAGAGACCCAGTACTTC; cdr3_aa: CASSQDGTGGFRETQYF
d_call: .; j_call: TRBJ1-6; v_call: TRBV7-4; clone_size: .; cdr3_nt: TGTGCCAGCAGCTTAGCAGGGGCTAATTCACCCCTCCACTTT; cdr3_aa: CASSLAGANSPLHF
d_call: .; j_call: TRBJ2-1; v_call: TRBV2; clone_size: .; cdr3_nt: TGTGCCAGCAAGCAGGGGTACAATGAGCAGTTCTTC; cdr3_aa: CASKQGYNEQFF
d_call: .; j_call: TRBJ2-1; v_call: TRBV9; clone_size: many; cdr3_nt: TGTGCCAGCAGCGTCGCAACGGTCCCCTACAATGAGCAGTTCTTC; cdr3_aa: CASSVATVPYNEQFF
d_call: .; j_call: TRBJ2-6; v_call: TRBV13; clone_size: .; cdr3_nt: TGTGCCAGCAGCTTAAGGCAGGCCGGGGCCAACGTCCTGACTTTC; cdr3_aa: CASSLRQAGANVLTF
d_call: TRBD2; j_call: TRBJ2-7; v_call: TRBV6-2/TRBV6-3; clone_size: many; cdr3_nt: TGTGCCAGCAGTTACGCCTCCGGGACTAGCGGATACGAGCAGTACTTC; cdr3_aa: CASSYASGTSGYEQYF
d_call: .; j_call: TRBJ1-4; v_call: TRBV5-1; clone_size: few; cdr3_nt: TGCGCCAGCAGCCAGGGTCGTGGAGGAGAAAAACTGTTTTTT; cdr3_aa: CASSQGRGGEKLFF
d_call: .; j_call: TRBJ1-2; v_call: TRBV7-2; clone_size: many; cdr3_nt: TGTGCCAGCAGCCACAGCAACTATGGCTACACCTTC; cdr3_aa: CASSHSNYGYTF
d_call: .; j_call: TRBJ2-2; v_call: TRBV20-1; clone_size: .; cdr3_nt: TGCAGTGCTAGACATATCGCCGGGTCTCCAACCGGGGAGCTGTTTTTT; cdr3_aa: CSARHIAGSPTGELFF
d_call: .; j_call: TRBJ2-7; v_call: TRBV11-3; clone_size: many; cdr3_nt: TGTGCCAGCAGCTTAGGACAGATCGAAGAGTACTTC; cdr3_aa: CASSLGQIEEYF
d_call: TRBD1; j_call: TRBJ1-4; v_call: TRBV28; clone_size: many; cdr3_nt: TGTGCCAGCAGTTCAGGGGGCGCGGATCAAAATAATGAAAAACTGTTTTTT; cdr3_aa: CASSSGGADQNNEKLFF
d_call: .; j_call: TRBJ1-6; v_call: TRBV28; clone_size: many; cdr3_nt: TGTGCCAGCAGTTTAGGTGCAGGGAACCCCTCACCCCTCCACTTT; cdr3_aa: CASSLGAGNPSPLHF
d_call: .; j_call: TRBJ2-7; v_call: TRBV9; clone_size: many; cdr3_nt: TGTGCCAGCAGCGTACAAAGTTTGGGGGTCGAGCAGTACTTC; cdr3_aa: CASSVQSLGVEQYF
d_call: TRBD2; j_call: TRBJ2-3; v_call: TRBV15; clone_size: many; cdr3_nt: TGTGCCACCAGCAGTTATCTAGCGGGAATACCAGATACGCAGTATTTT; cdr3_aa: CATSSYLAGIPDTQYF
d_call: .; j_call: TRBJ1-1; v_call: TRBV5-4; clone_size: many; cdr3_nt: TGTGCCAGCAGCTTGGCGAGGGAAACCTTGTCTGAAGCTTTCTTT; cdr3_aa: CASSLARETLSEAFF
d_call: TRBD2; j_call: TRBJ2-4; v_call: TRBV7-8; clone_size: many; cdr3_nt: TGTGCCAGCAGGGTGGGGACTAGGGGGAACATTCAGTACTTC; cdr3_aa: CASRVGTRGNIQYF
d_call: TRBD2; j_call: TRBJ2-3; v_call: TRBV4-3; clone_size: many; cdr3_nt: TGCGCCAGCAGCCAAGGAAGTAGCGGGCCCACAGATACGCAGTATTTT; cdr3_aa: CASSQGSSGPTDTQYF
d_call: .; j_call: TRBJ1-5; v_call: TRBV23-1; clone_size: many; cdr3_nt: TGCGCCAGCAGCAATGGAACGGGGCGACCCGACAATCAGCCCCAGCATTTT; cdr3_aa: CASSNGTGRPDNQPQHF
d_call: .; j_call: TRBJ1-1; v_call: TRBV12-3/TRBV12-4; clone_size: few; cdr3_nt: TGTGCCAGCAGACAATTAAATCCAGGGGTCGTCAACACTGAAGCTTTCTTT; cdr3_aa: CASRQLNPGVVNTEAFF
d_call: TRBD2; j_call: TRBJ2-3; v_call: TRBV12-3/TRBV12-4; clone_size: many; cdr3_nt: TGTGCCAGCAGTTCCCTAGGTTGGCGGGAGGGCCAGGATACGCAGTATTTT; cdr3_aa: CASSSLGWREGQDTQYF
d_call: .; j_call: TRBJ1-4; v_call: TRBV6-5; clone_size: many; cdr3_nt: TGTGCCAGCAGTGTCGGGGGGACTAATGAAAAACTGTTTTTT; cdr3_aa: CASSVGGTNEKLFF
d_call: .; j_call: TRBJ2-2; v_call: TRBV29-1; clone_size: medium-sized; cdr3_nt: TGCAGCGTTCGGACAGCTAACACCGGGGAGCTGTTTTTT; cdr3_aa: CSVRTANTGELFF
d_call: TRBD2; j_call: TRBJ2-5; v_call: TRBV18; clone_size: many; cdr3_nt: TGTGCCAGCTCACCAGGACTAGAGGAGACCCAGTACTTC; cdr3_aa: CASSPGLEETQYF
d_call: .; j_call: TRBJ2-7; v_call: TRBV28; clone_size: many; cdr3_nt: TGTGCCAGCAGTTTATGGGAGGGGCCCGAGCAGTACTTC; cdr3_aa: CASSLWEGPEQYF
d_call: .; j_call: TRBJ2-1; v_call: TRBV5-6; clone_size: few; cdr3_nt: TGTGCCAGCAGCTTGGGGACTACCTACAATGAGCAGTTCTTC; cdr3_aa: CASSLGTTYNEQFF
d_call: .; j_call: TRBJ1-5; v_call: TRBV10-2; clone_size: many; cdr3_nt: TGCGCCAGCAGTGAGCAAGGCCACCAGCCCCAGCATTTT; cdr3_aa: CASSEQGHQPQHF
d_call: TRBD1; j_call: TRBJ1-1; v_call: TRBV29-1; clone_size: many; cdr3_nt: TGCAGCGTCCTTGGGACAGGGGGCGGCACTGAAGCTTTCTTT; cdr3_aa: CSVLGTGGGTEAFF
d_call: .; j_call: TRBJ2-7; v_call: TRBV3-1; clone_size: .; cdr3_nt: TGTGCCAGCAGCCTCGGCAGAGTAGGTTACGAGCAGTACTTC; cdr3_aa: CASSLGRVGYEQYF
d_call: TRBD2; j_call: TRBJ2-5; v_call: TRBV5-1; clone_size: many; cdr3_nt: TGCGCCAGCAGGGAGGGGAGGACTAGCGGACAAGAGACCCAGTACTTC; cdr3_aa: CASREGRTSGQETQYF
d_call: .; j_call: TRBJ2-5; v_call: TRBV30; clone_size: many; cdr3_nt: TGTGCCTGGAGTGGCACAGGAGAGACCCAGTACTTC; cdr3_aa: CAWSGTGETQYF
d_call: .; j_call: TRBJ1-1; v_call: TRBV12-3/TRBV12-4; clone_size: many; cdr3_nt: TGTGCCAGCACCACCGATTTGATGAACACTGAAGCTTTCTTT; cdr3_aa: CASTTDLMNTEAFF
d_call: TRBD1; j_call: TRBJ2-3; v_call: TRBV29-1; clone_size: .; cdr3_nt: TGCAGCGTTGCTCGGGACAGGGGGTTGGATACGCAGTATTTT; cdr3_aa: CSVARDRGLDTQYF
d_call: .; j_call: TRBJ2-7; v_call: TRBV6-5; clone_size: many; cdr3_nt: TGTGCCAGCAGACCCGCTAGTTCCTACGAGCAGTACTTC; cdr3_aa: CASRPASSYEQYF
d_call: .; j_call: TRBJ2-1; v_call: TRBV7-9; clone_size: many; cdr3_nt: TGTGCCAGCAGGTATGAGAATGAGCAGTTCTTC; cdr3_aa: CASRYENEQFF